These 9 T cell receptor beta chains came from one sample sequenced in a study of T-cell reconstitution after alpha-beta-depleted transplantation in children. Library preparation (for TCRbeta) was performed with unique molecular identifiers. MiXCR, applied by TCRdb to the PCR reads, yields one record per CDR3 protein. The profile shows roughly 500,000 distinct CDR3 sequences, roughly 10% of them singletons. The sequences come from PBMCs, collected before TCRalphabeta/CD19-depleted stem cell transplant. These TCRs come from a child younger than 10 with inherited bone marrow failure, due to receive a stem cell transplant.

This clonotype was found many times. The chain is built from TRBV29-1 and TRBJ2-5, with TRBD2 matching 7 bases. CDR1 and CDR2 (germline): SQVTM, ANQGSEA. This CDR3 spans 12 amino acids. V was clipped by 7 bases and J by 4 bases; unmatched bases: 6. CDR3 protein: CSAGGTTETQYF. The DNA for the CDR3 is TGCAGCGCTGGCGGGACTACAGAGACCCAGTACTTC.

In this sample, this clonotype turned up a few times. The V and J genes are TRBV20-1 and TRBJ1-3; no firm D call. Germline-derived CDR1 and CDR2 are DFQATT and SNEGSKA (reference sequence). This CDR3 has 13 residues. V lost 6 bases, J lost 4 bases, and 13 bases lay in between. The CDR3: CSATPMAGNTIYF. CDR3 DNA sequence: TGCAGTGCCACCCCGATGGCCGGAAACACCATATATTTT.

This clonotype occurred many times. This chain joins TRBV20-1 and TRBJ1-2; 11 nucleotides agree with TRBD1. This CDR3 has 13 amino acids. Germline CDR1 reads DFQATT; CDR2 reads SNEGSKA (reference sequence). For the CDR3, the DNA is TGCTTAGTTGGGACAGGGGGTTCCTATGGCTACACCTTC. Translated, it gives CLVGTGGSYGYTF.

V is TRBV6-2 or TRBV6-3 and J is TRBJ2-2; a weak D match, TRBD1 (6 bases). From germline, CDR1 is MNHEY and CDR2 SVGEGT. This CDR3 is built from 17 residues. With 2 bases removed from V and 2 bases from J, the gap between germline ends came to 15 bases. The CDR3 spells CASSYEWGQENTGELFF. The CDR3 bases are TGTGCCAGCAGTTACGAATGGGGGCAGGAAAACACCGGGGAGCTGTTTTTT.

The CDR3 spells CASTARGTDTQYF. In DNA form, the CDR3 reads TGTGCCAGTACCGCTAGGGGCACAGATACGCAGTATTTT. This chain joins TRBV19 and TRBJ2-3; D uncertain. CDR1 LNHDA and CDR2 SQIVND come from the germline V gene (reference sequence). The V end lost 7 bases, the J end lost 1 base, and 9 bases lay between the germline ends. The CDR3 covers 13 residues.

The table lists this clonotype with a few counts. The chain combines TRBV6-1 with TRBJ2-1; 12 bases align to TRBD2. V lost 6 bases, J lost 6 bases, and 6 bases stayed unmatched. The CDR3 is 15 residues long. Germline V CDR1 and CDR2: MNHNS, SASEGT. The CDR3 sequence is CASSPTSGRRNEQFF. The CDR3, as DNA: TGTGCCAGCAGCCCCACTAGCGGGAGGCGCAATGAGCAGTTCTTC.

This clonotype was picked up many times. V usage is TRBV27 and J usage is TRBJ1-6; D is perhaps TRBD1 (5 bases). The germline gives CDR1 MNHEY, CDR2 SMNVEV (reference sequence). V lost 0 bases to trimming and J lost 9 bases, with 12 bases between them. This CDR3 spans 15 amino acids. CDR3 in amino acids: CASSLSGALISPLHF. The CDR3 DNA reads TGTGCCAGCAGTTTATCCGGGGCGTTAATTTCACCCCTCCACTTT.

This clonotype has at least ten counts. This chain joins TRBV5-1 and TRBJ2-7, with D tentatively TRBD2 (6 bases). With 0 bases removed from V and 1 base from J, the gap between germline ends came to 23 bases. This CDR3 has 19 amino acids. The V gene's germline CDR1 is SGHRS and CDR2 YFSETQ. CDR3 protein: CASSLAGSGGGGVSYEQYF. In DNA form, the CDR3 reads TGCGCCAGCAGCTTGGCCGGTAGCGGCGGAGGAGGGGTTTCCTACGAGCAGTACTTC.

The genes are TRBV2 and TRBJ2-5; D assignment may be TRBD1 or TRBD2 (5 bases each). Germline-derived CDR1 and CDR2 are SNHLY and FYNNEI. This CDR3 is built from 13 residues. V lost 2 bases and J lost 5, with 9 bases in between. The CDR3 DNA reads TGTGCCAGCAGTGAATGGGGCGGGGAGACCCAGTACTTC. It specifies CASSEWGGETQYF.